The 15 T cell receptor beta chains below all came from one sample that was sequenced in a study of cytomegalovirus exposure and HLA in healthy donors. Primers included in the PCR were 60 Vbeta and 13 Jbeta primers. Libraries were prepared by immunoSEQ multiplex PCR; TCRdb keeps only in-frame clonotypes and omits some of them. Of about 150,000 clones detected, roughly 80% appear once; the ten largest clones hold 2.5% to 3.5%. The sequencing sample was made of PBMCs. Receptors were obtained from a male donor in good health and CMV-seronegative.

The rearrangement uses TRBV14 and TRBJ2-7, with 9 nucleotides matching TRBD1. The CDR3 totals 14 residues. Germline V gene lookup returns CDR1 SGHDN and CDR2 FVKESK. Trimming took 1 base from V and 5 from J; bases not matched to a gene: 3. Here the CDR3 DNA reads TGTGCCAGCAGCCAAGTAACAGGGGGCCACGAGCAGTACTTC. Translated, it gives CASSQVTGGHEQYF.

J is TRBJ1-4 and V is TRBV7-9; D perhaps matches TRBD1 (5 bases). Between the trimmed V and J ends, which lost 4 bases and 2 bases, there was a span of 11 bases. This CDR3 is built from 15 residues. Germline V gives CDR1 SEHNR, CDR2 FQNEAQ (reference sequence). DNA of the CDR3: TGTGCCAGCAGCTGGGGGGTCGACACTAATGAAAAACTGTTTTTT. Protein product: CASSWGVDTNEKLFF. Full variable domain (rest looked up from reference TRBV7-9 and TRBJ1-4): DTGVSQNPRHKITKRGQNVTFRCDPISEHNRLYWYRQTLGQGPEFLTYFQNEAQLEKSRLLSDRFSAERPKGSFSTLEIQRTEQGDSAMYLCASSWGVDTNEKLFFGSGTQLSVL.

This clone was seen a few times. The V and J genes are TRBV18 and TRBJ2-1; the match to TRBD1 covers 7 bases. V lost 6 bases to trimming and J lost 9 bases; unmatched junction nucleotides: 11. CDR1 is KGHSH, CDR2 LQKENI, per germline. The length of the CDR3 is 14 residues. The CDR3: CASSRRDSRGEQFF. The CDR3, as DNA: TGTGCCAGCTCTCGCCGGGACAGCCGTGGTGAGCAGTTCTTC.

The chain joins TRBV15 to TRBJ1-5, with TRBD1 matching over 7 bases. Germline CDR1 is LNHNV and CDR2 is YYDKDF (reference sequence). This CDR3 contains 13 residues. V shed 3 bases, J shed 6 bases, and the junction held 2 bases outside the gene matches. The CDR3 reads CATSSTGVQPQHF. The DNA for the CDR3 is TGTGCCACCAGCAGCACAGGGGTTCAGCCCCAGCATTTT.

The genes are TRBV4-1 and TRBJ2-7; 16 bases line up with TRBD2. V lost 3 bases, J lost 0 bases, and 17 bases stayed unmatched. This CDR3 comprises 22 residues. Germline assignment: CDR1 MGHRA and CDR2 YSYEKL. The CDR3: CASSHRGTSGRVNPQSSYEQYF. CDR3 in DNA: TGCGCCAGCAGCCATCGCGGGACTAGCGGGAGGGTTAATCCTCAGAGCTCCTACGAGCAGTACTTC.

The chain links TRBV30 to TRBJ2-3; the D gene is possibly TRBD2 (6 bases). Germline CDR1 is GTSNPN and CDR2 is SVGIG (reference sequence). The V gene lost 0 bases and the J gene lost 6 bases, with 16 bases spanning the gap. The CDR3 runs 15 residues. CDR3 in DNA: TGTGCCTGGAGTGTATGGGGACTTGACGGGGATACGCAGTATTTT. This codes for CAWSVWGLDGDTQYF.

The chain is built from TRBV6-1 and TRBJ2-3; possible D gene TRBD2, 6 bases. Germline lookup yields CDR1 MNHNS and CDR2 SASEGT. The length of the CDR3 is 14 residues. The ends were cut back, 1 base at V and 1 base at J, with 6 bases in the middle. This CDR3 reads CASSEGRGTDTQYF. Written as DNA, the CDR3 is TGTGCCAGCAGTGAAGGGAGGGGCACAGATACGCAGTATTTT.

V usage is TRBV5-4 and J usage is TRBJ2-6; no definite D call. The CDR3 totals 15 residues. V was clipped by 4 bases and J by 0 bases, with 8 bases between them. Germline CDR1 is SGHNT and CDR2 is YYREEE (reference sequence). DNA of the CDR3: TGTGCCAGCAGCACTCTCTACTCTGGGGCCAACGTCCTGACTTTC. Its protein is CASSTLYSGANVLTF.

The chain employs TRBV28 and TRBJ1-5; 7 bases map to TRBD1. CDR3 length: 17 residues. After removal of 6 bases from V and 9 bases from J, the junction contained 20 bases not matched to a gene. The germline CDR1 and CDR2 sequences are MDHEN and SYDVKM. This CDR3 reads CASSLDRAGRPSRPQHF. CDR3 bases: TGTGCCAGCAGCCTCGACAGGGCAGGGCGTCCATCCCGGCCCCAGCATTTT.

This chain joins TRBV28 and TRBJ2-7, with TRBD1 as a possible D gene (5 bases). V was cut by 5 bases and J by 1 base, with 6 bases left in between. CDR3 length: 12 amino acids. Germline assignment: CDR1 MDHEN and CDR2 SYDVKM. CDR3 nucleotides: TGTGCCAGCAGTGCAGGGTCCTACGAGCAGTACTTC. Encoded protein: CASSAGSYEQYF.

The rearrangement links TRBV28 to TRBJ1-5, with TRBD1 matching over 8 bases. The germline gives CDR1 MDHEN, CDR2 SYDVKM. V gave up 3 bases and J gave up 5 bases; unmatched junction bases: 9. The CDR3 totals 16 residues. CDR3 in DNA: TGTGCCAGCAGTTTGTACGGGACAGGAAGTTATCAGCCCCAGCATTTT. Protein product: CASSLYGTGSYQPQHF.

V gene TRBV9 combines with J gene TRBJ1-1, with a tentative D call TRBD1 (5 bases). CDR3 length: 15 residues. V lost 4 bases, J lost 0 bases, and 13 bases lay in between. Germline V gene sequence: CDR1 SGDLS, CDR2 YYNGEE. DNA of the CDR3: TGTGCCAGCAGCAGGATGGGGGGGATGAACACTGAAGCTTTCTTT. This translates into CASSRMGGMNTEAFF.

The chain uses TRBV6-1 and TRBJ1-1; TRBD1 might be the D (6 bases). V lost 6 bases and J lost 8, with 16 bases in between. The V gene's germline CDR1 is MNHNS and CDR2 SASEGT. The CDR3 runs to 13 residues. CDR3 in DNA: TGTGCCAGCAGCCGAACAGGGACCAGGGAAGCTTTCTTT. This gives the protein CASSRTGTREAFF.

V usage is TRBV5-6 and J usage is TRBJ2-1, with 8 bases aligning to TRBD1. Losses at the gene ends were 4 bases for V and 1 base for J; bases not matched to a gene: 4. CDR3 length: 15 amino acids. Germline CDR1 and CDR2: SGHDT and YYEEEE. CDR3 residues: CASSQGASSYNEQFF. For the CDR3, the DNA is TGTGCCAGCAGCCAGGGGGCCAGTTCCTACAATGAGCAGTTCTTC.

The chain has TRBV28 and TRBJ2-5; the match to TRBD2 covers 8 bases. The CDR3 sequence is 15 residues long. The germline gives CDR1 MDHEN, CDR2 SYDVKM. V gave up 4 bases and J gave up 13 bases; unmatched junction bases: 17. CDR3 region: CASSYLSGGEPIGYF. CDR3 sequence (DNA): TGTGCCAGCAGTTATCTAAGCGGGGGAGAACCCATTGGGTACTTC.